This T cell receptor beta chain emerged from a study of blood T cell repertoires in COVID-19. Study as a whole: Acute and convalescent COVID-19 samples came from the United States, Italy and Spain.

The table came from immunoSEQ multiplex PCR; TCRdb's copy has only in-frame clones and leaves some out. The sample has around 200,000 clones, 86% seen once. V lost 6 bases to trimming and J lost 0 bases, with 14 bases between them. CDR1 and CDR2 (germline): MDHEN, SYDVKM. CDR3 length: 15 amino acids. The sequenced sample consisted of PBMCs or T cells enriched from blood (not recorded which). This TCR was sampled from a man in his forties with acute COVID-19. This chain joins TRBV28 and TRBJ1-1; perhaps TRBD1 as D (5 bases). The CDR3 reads CASSLQGPMNTEAFF. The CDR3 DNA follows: TGTGCCAGCAGCCTCCAGGGCCCTATGAACACTGAAGCTTTCTTT.